This TCR beta chain was identified during a study of blood T cell repertoires in COVID-19. Study context: The samples span acute and convalescent COVID-19 from the United States, Italy and Spain.

The CDR3 covers 13 residues. Trimming shortened V by 4 bases and J by 6 bases, and 14 bases separated the two germline ends. The germline V gene has CDR1 SGDLS and CDR2 YYNGEE. Adults between about 18 and 89 years of age took part from approximately 24 US areas. Sequencing used immunoSEQ multiplex PCR; TCRdb keeps in-frame clones, though not all of them. The sample records approximately 200,000 clones, roughly 90% being singletons. The rearrangement joins TRBV9 to TRBJ2-7; TRBD1 might be the D (7 bases). Sequencing input: PBMCs or T cells enriched from blood (not recorded which). This sequence was found in a young woman who had recovered from COVID-19. The CDR3 reads CASSLRQGGEQYF. The DNA for the CDR3 is TGTGCCAGCAGCTTAAGACAGGGAGGCGAGCAGTACTTC.